The 10 T cell receptor beta chains given below trace back to one sample, sequenced in a study of OX40 agonist ivuxolimab in advanced cancers. The protocol was immunoSEQ multiplex PCR, while the TCRdb copy is restricted to in-frame clones and leaves out a portion. This table holds tens of thousands of clones, roughly 80% found once. Here the sequenced sample was CD4+ or CD8+ T cells sorted from blood, taken in a trial of the OX40 agonist ivuxolimab. Source of these receptors: an adult with an advanced solid tumor such as melanoma, head and neck, liver or kidney cancer.

Points on this clone: At one of its ends the junction is not consistent with the germline gene, which may arise from a read error. J is TRBJ2-7 and V is TRBV4-1; a weak D match, TRBD2 (6 bases). In germline, CDR1 is MGHRA, CDR2 YSYEKL. There are 12 residues in the CDR3. In DNA, the CDR3 is TGCGCCAGCAGCGCCTCGGGACTTATCCCCAACTTC. As protein: CASSASGLIPNF.

This sequence joins TRBV12-5 and TRBJ2-1; 9 bases agree with TRBD1. With V trimmed by 6 bases and J by 8 bases, 8 bases remained unmatched. The CDR3 has 14 amino acids. Germline assignment: CDR1 LGHNT and CDR2 FRNRAP. Here the CDR3 reads CASGPGQGSDEQFF. The CDR3 region has the DNA TGTGCTAGTGGGCCGGGACAGGGAAGTGATGAGCAGTTCTTC.

The chain couples TRBV28 to TRBJ2-7; 9 bases are a match to TRBD1. The germline CDR1 and CDR2 sequences are MDHEN and SYDVKM. The V and J ends lost 5 bases and 3 bases, in that order; junction bases with no gene match: 8. The length of the CDR3 is 15 residues. The CDR3 here is CASSRTGEVIYEQYF. CDR3 DNA sequence: TGTGCCAGCAGTCGGACAGGGGAAGTAATCTACGAGCAGTACTTC.

V gene TRBV30 combines with J gene TRBJ1-4; D not certain. Trimming shortened V by 5 bases and J by 7 bases, and 17 bases separated the two germline ends. Germline V gives CDR1 GTSNPN, CDR2 SVGIG (reference sequence). CDR3 length equals 14 residues. In DNA, the CDR3 is TGTGCCTGGGCCGCCGACTTGACCGGTGAAAAACTGTTTTTT. It translates to CAWAADLTGEKLFF. The variable domain in full, with the rest retrieved from reference TRBV30 and TRBJ1-4, is SQTIHQWPATLVQPVGSPLSLECTVEGTSNPNLYWYRQAAGRGLQLLFYSVGIGQISSEVPQNLSASRPQDRQFILSSKKLLLSDSGFYLCAWAADLTGEKLFFGSGTQLSVL.

The gene calls are TRBV5-1 and TRBJ2-1, with TRBD2 matching over 7 bases. After removal of 2 bases from V and 8 bases from J, the junction contained 7 bases not matched to a gene. The CDR3 loop spans 14 amino acids. The germline CDR1 and CDR2 sequences are SGHRS and YFSETQ. CDR3 sequence (DNA): TGCGCCAGCAGCTTCCGGGAGCGGGGCGATGAGCAGTTCTTC. Protein sequence: CASSFRERGDEQFF.

This chain joins TRBV10-3 and TRBJ1-1; D ambiguous. Trimming removed 6 bases from V and 1 base from J, with 3 bases in between. This CDR3 contains 11 residues. CDR1 is ENHRY, CDR2 SYGVKD, per germline. For the CDR3, the DNA is TGTGCCATCAGAGGGAACACTGAAGCTTTCTTT. Encoded protein: CAIRGNTEAFF.

This sequence joins TRBV2 and TRBJ2-1; D perhaps matches TRBD2 (6 bases). This CDR3 region has 14 residues. Trimming pared 4 bases from V and 4 bases from J, leaving 11 bases between. In germline, CDR1 is SNHLY, CDR2 FYNNEI. The CDR3 spells CASSGGGEYNEQFF. Written as DNA, the CDR3 is TGTGCCAGCAGTGGGGGCGGGGAGTACAATGAGCAGTTCTTC.

The rearrangement joins TRBV5-6 to TRBJ2-3; TRBD2 matches at 10 bases. CDR1 is SGHDT, CDR2 YYEEEE, per germline. The CDR3 is made up of 16 amino acids. J was trimmed by 5 bases and V by 4 bases; bases with no gene match: 10. CDR3 amino acids: CASSTELAGVLDTQYF. As DNA, the CDR3 is TGTGCCAGCAGCACGGAGCTAGCGGGAGTCTTAGATACGCAGTATTTT.

CDR3 residues: CASANLAGGKSYNEQFF. For the CDR3, the DNA is TGTGCTAGTGCTAATCTAGCGGGGGGGAAGTCATACAATGAGCAGTTCTTC. The V and J genes are TRBV12-5 and TRBJ2-1; 12 bases align to TRBD2. CDR1 is LGHNT, CDR2 FRNRAP, per germline. The CDR3 has 17 amino acids. V dropped 7 bases and J dropped 4; count of bases not matched to a gene: 11.

This rearrangement joins TRBV9 to TRBJ1-1; 9 positions agree with TRBD1. The V segment lost 4 bases and the J segment 7 bases; nucleotides outside the gene matches: 2. CDR3 length: 12 amino acids. Looked up from germline, CDR1 is SGDLS and CDR2 is YYNGEE. In DNA form, the CDR3 reads TGTGCCAGCAGCACGACAGGGGGTGAAGCTTTCTTT. It specifies CASSTTGGEAFF.